Listed here are 21 T cell receptor beta chains from one sample, sequenced in a study of blood T cell repertoires in COVID-19. The assay was immunoSEQ multiplex PCR, and TCRdb's table has in-frame clones only and misses some. Among around 23,000 clones listed, about four fifths were seen once. The sample comprised peripheral blood. The receptors shown here come from a man in his fifties with COVID-19, enrolled during active disease.

The chain uses TRBV28 and TRBJ1-1; D not resolved. V lost 3 bases and J lost 0, with 11 bases in between. The length of the CDR3 is 15 residues. Germline CDR1 reads MDHEN; CDR2 reads SYDVKM. The chain's CDR3 is CASSFLTGVNTEAFF. In DNA form, the CDR3 reads TGTGCCAGCAGTTTTCTTACCGGGGTGAACACTGAAGCTTTCTTT.

This clone has a single count. The chain couples TRBV15 to TRBJ1-1, with a possible D match to TRBD1 (5 bases). V was shortened by 5 bases and J by 1 base, with 11 bases between the two germline ends. The germline CDR1 and CDR2 sequences are LNHNV and YYDKDF (reference sequence). The CDR3 is 14 amino acids. CDR3 coding DNA: TGTGCCACCAGCCGCGGGACGGGGAACACTGAAGCTTTCTTT. Its translation is CATSRGTGNTEAFF.

J is TRBJ2-2 and V is TRBV4-1, with 9 bases fitting TRBD2. CDR1 MGHRA and CDR2 YSYEKL come from the germline V gene. The CDR3 is made up of 17 amino acids. Unmatched junction bases numbered 10, after V lost 1 base and J lost 7 bases. The DNA of the CDR3 is TGCGCCAGCAGCCAAGTATTAGCGGGAGTTAGGCACGGGGAGCTGTTTTTT. This encodes CASSQVLAGVRHGELFF.

The chain employs TRBV19 and TRBJ2-7, with D unclear. Trimming pared 6 bases from V and 0 bases from J, leaving 6 bases between. The CDR3 is made up of 12 amino acids. The germline gives CDR1 LNHDA, CDR2 SQIVND (reference sequence). CDR3 nucleotide sequence: TGTGCCAGTAGCGGTGGCTCCTACGAGCAGTACTTC. Its protein product is CASSGGSYEQYF.

CDR3 residues: CASSPGTSGATMKQFF. The CDR3 DNA sequence: TGTGCCAGCAGCCCCGGGACTAGCGGGGCCACCATGAAGCAGTTCTTC. This sequence joins TRBV4-2 and TRBJ2-1, with TRBD2 matching 13 bases. The CDR3 extends over 16 amino acids. J lost 11 bases, V lost 4 bases, and 11 bases had no gene match. Germline V gives CDR1 LGHNA, CDR2 YNFKEQ.

This chain joins TRBV10-1 and TRBJ1-6, with 8 bases aligning to TRBD1. Germline assignment: CDR1 WNHNN and CDR2 SYGVQD (reference sequence). This CDR3 comprises 14 residues. With V trimmed by 6 bases and J by 10 bases, 8 bases remained unmatched. This chain's CDR3 is CASRGRQGRSPLHF. As DNA, the CDR3 is TGCGCCAGCAGGGGGAGACAGGGGCGCTCACCCCTCCACTTT.

In DNA, the CDR3 is TGTGCCAGTAGTATAATCGGGAATAATGAAAAACTGTTTTTT. Its protein is CASSIIGNNEKLFF. The chain uses TRBV19 and TRBJ1-4; no clear D gene. Germline-derived CDR1 and CDR2 are LNHDA and SQIVND (reference sequence). The length of the CDR3 is 14 residues. Trimming stripped 2 bases from V and 4 bases from J, with 8 bases between.

The chain combines TRBV30 with TRBJ1-1; D unclear. CDR3 size: 14 residues. The V gene lost 2 bases and the J gene lost 1 base, with 11 bases spanning the gap. Germline-derived CDR1 and CDR2 are GTSNPN and SVGIG (reference sequence). CDR3 residues: CAWSRGLQNTEAFF. The CDR3 DNA follows: TGTGCCTGGAGTAGAGGACTCCAGAACACTGAAGCTTTCTTT.

V is TRBV3-1 (or the pseudogene TRBV3-2) and J is TRBJ2-7; TRBD1 matches 7 bases. There are 17 residues in the CDR3. Germline CDR1 reads LGHDT; CDR2 reads YNNKEL (reference sequence). V was clipped by 1 base and J by 3 bases; unmatched bases: 12. CDR3 coding DNA: TGTGCCAGCAGCCAAGCTTCTGAGGGGGCTAATTTCTACGAGCAGTACTTC. Translated, it gives CASSQASEGANFYEQYF.

This clone came up a few times. The CDR3 sequence: CAWSVRVWISPLHF. The CDR3 nucleotides read TGTGCCTGGAGTGTACGGGTTTGGATTTCACCCCTCCACTTT. The rearrangement uses TRBV30 and TRBJ1-6; D gene unclear. From germline, CDR1 is GTSNPN and CDR2 SVGIG (reference sequence). The length of the CDR3 is 14 residues. V was shortened by 0 bases and J by 9 bases, with 12 bases between the two germline ends.

The gene calls are TRBV27 and TRBJ2-5, with TRBD1 matching over 8 bases. Germline V gene lookup returns CDR1 MNHEY and CDR2 SMNVEV (reference sequence). The CDR3 totals 14 residues. V shed 2 bases, J shed 5 bases, and the junction held 4 bases outside the gene matches. The CDR3 sequence: CASSLTYRGETQYF. The CDR3 region has the DNA TGTGCCAGCAGTTTAACCTACAGGGGGGAGACCCAGTACTTC.

This chain joins TRBV9 and TRBJ1-1; no clear D. The germline V gene has CDR1 SGDLS and CDR2 YYNGEE. Trimming took 0 bases from V and 0 from J, leaving 9 bases between them. This CDR3 has 15 residues. Here the CDR3 DNA reads TGTGCCAGCAGCGTAGACAGCTCCATGAACACTGAAGCTTTCTTT. Translating it yields CASSVDSSMNTEAFF. The full variable domain, rest sourced from reference TRBV9 and TRBJ1-1, is DSGVTQTPKHLITATGQRVTLRCSPRSGDLSVYWYQQSLDQGLQFLIQYYNGEERAKGNILERFSAQQFPDLHSELNLSSLELGDSALYFCASSVDSSMNTEAFFGQGTRLTVV.

This chain connects TRBV5-4 to TRBJ2-3, with D possibly being TRBD2 (6 bases). Germline V gene sequence: CDR1 SGHNT, CDR2 YYREEE (reference sequence). V lost 2 bases to trimming and J lost 1 base, with 17 bases between them. This CDR3 is built from 17 residues. The CDR3 loop is CASSFGGGTGRTDTQYF. The CDR3 DNA reads TGTGCCAGCAGCTTCGGGGGTGGGACGGGGCGCACAGATACGCAGTATTTT.

The rearrangement links TRBV2 to TRBJ2-1; D gene unclear. V was shortened by 7 bases and J by 10 bases, with 14 bases between the two germline ends. Germline V CDR1 and CDR2: SNHLY, FYNNEI. The CDR3 extends over 12 amino acids. In nucleotides, the CDR3 is TGTGCCAGCACCCGCCGAGTCGGGGAGCAGTTCTTC. Translating it yields CASTRRVGEQFF.

The CDR3 region is CASSQDPTGVAGGLDTQYF. CDR3 in DNA: TGTGCCAGCAGCCAAGACCCCACGGGGGTGGCGGGGGGGCTGGATACGCAGTATTTT. The chain couples TRBV4-2 to TRBJ2-3, with 9 bases matching TRBD2. After removal of 0 bases from V and 6 bases from J, the junction contained 16 bases not matched to a gene. CDR1 is LGHNA and CDR2 is YNFKEQ in the germline V gene. The CDR3 is made up of 19 amino acids.

This CDR3 is CASSRQYNSPLHF. CDR3 nucleotide sequence: TGTGCCAGCAGTCGACAGTATAATTCACCCCTCCACTTT. The rearrangement links TRBV6-5 to TRBJ1-6; tentatively, D is TRBD1 (5 bases). Per the germline V gene, CDR1 is MNHEY and CDR2 is SVGAGI. The CDR3 is 13 residues long. The V end lost 5 bases, the J end lost 4 bases, and 6 bases lay between the germline ends.

This rearrangement joins TRBV2 to TRBJ1-4, with a tentative D call TRBD1 (5 bases). Germline loops: CDR1 SNHLY, CDR2 FYNNEI. V was cut by 7 bases and J by 1 base, with 10 bases left in between. The length of the CDR3 is 14 residues. CDR3 amino acids: CASISGLTNEKLFF. CDR3 nucleotides: TGTGCCAGCATATCGGGACTAACTAATGAAAAACTGTTTTTT.

The V call is TRBV5-8, the J call TRBJ2-7; no reliable D call. CDR3 size: 15 residues. CDR1 and CDR2 from the germline V gene are SGHTS and YDEGEE. Trimming took off 4 bases at V and 7 bases at J, with 21 bases between the two ends. CDR3 region: CASSPRQVAVTEQYF. The CDR3 DNA reads as TGTGCCAGCAGCCCCCGGCAGGTGGCCGTCACGGAGCAGTACTTC.

The chain uses TRBV5-1 and TRBJ2-3; D may be TRBD2 (5 bases). The germline CDR1 and CDR2 sequences are SGHRS and YFSETQ. V lost 0 bases, J lost 5 bases, and 10 bases lay in between. The CDR3 extends over 14 amino acids. The CDR3 DNA follows: TGCGCCAGCAGCTTGGGGGGAGAAGGAGATACGCAGTATTTT. This codes for CASSLGGEGDTQYF.

This clone came up once. The rearrangement joins TRBV4-1 to TRBJ2-7, with D possibly being TRBD1 (6 bases). Trimming took off 8 bases at V and 3 bases at J, with 11 bases between the two ends. The CDR3 consists of 12 residues. The germline gives CDR1 MGHRA, CDR2 YSYEKL. The CDR3 sequence is CASGQGIYEQYF. DNA of the CDR3: TGCGCCAGCGGTCAGGGGATCTACGAGCAGTACTTC.

The rearrangement uses TRBV4-1 and TRBJ1-1; D is ambiguous. The germline V gene has CDR1 MGHRA and CDR2 YSYEKL. CDR3 length: 14 residues. V was clipped by 4 bases and J by 0 bases, with 9 bases between them. CDR3 loop: CASSPLPMNTEAFF. For the CDR3, the DNA is TGCGCCAGCAGCCCTCTACCTATGAACACTGAAGCTTTCTTT.